The rows below give T cell receptor beta chains drawn from one sample of a study of blood T cell repertoires in COVID-19. Produced via immunoSEQ multiplex PCR; TCRdb's table is partial and in-frame only. The sample yields roughly 250,000 clones, around nine tenths seen once. The sequenced sample was peripheral blood. These receptors were taken from a young man with acute or convalescent COVID-19. The CDR3 runs from the conserved cysteine through the conserved F or W.

CASSPGAPSGANVLTF,TRBJ2-6,TRBV11-2
CASSESPPRGTEAFF,TRBJ1-1,TRBV2
CASSAPGTGEYGYTF,TRBJ1-2,TRBV19
CASRREMDTEAFF,TRBJ1-1,TRBV2
CASSQDPRGSFTGELFF,TRBJ2-2,TRBV4-1
CASSLGAGQPQHF,TRBJ1-5,TRBV5-1
CASSQRGPNYNEQFF,TRBJ2-1,TRBV4-1
CASSSTGGIGELFF,TRBJ2-2,TRBV28
CAISSNSGYSYNEQFF,TRBJ2-1,TRBV10-3
CASSLGALAGGGEQFF,TRBJ2-1,TRBV7-7
CASSLVLSSYEQYF,TRBJ2-7,TRBV28
CASSMGQSYGYTF,TRBJ1-2,TRBV7-9
CASRLVPFSGGGTGELFF,TRBJ2-2,TRBV12-2
CASSPPNRGAGELFF,TRBJ2-2,TRBV18
CASSTDVRELFF,TRBJ2-2,TRBV2
CASRWGGGPYNEQFF,TRBJ2-1,TRBV10-2
CASSFRTETYGYTF,TRBJ1-2,TRBV28
CAWSVTGGLAGAKELFF,TRBJ2-2,TRBV30
CASSPYGELFF,TRBJ2-2,TRBV12-3/TRBV12-4
CASSLGAGPGGYTF,TRBJ1-2,TRBV11-2
CASSSARGWVSEQYF,TRBJ2-7,TRBV5-8
CASSFARGTGWTDTQYF,TRBJ2-3,TRBV5-6
CASSATGARNEKLFF,TRBJ1-4,TRBV6-4
CASKRDSNNEQFF,TRBJ2-1,TRBV9
CASSMDRLKGRPGNTIYF,TRBJ1-3,TRBV19
CSASMGDYQIYEQYF,TRBJ2-7,TRBV20-1
CASSLLMGDSPLHF,TRBJ1-6,TRBV5-4
CASSSQGLRQETQYF,TRBJ2-5,TRBV11-2
CASSQAYSYEQYF,TRBJ2-7,TRBV3-1/TRBV3-2
CASSQDQAAPNTEAFF,TRBJ1-1,TRBV4-1
CASSLTSVDNEQFF,TRBJ2-1,TRBV5-1
CASLDSSYEQYF,TRBJ2-7,TRBV6-6
CASSPTNAGEQGAPGYTF,TRBJ1-2,TRBV6-6
CASSEFVAGAAEQYF,TRBJ2-7,TRBV25-1
CASSQDGAGGEKLFF,TRBJ1-4,TRBV4-1
CASSFMASGSNEQFF,TRBJ2-1,TRBV7-9
CASSPRRTGEQEQYF,TRBJ2-7,TRBV9
CASSLQGGNSPLHF,TRBJ1-6,TRBV28
CASRQSMDTEAFF,TRBJ1-1,TRBV7-8
CASSPPPDRYTEAFF,TRBJ1-1,TRBV7-9
CASSSTGSSYNSPLHF,TRBJ1-6,TRBV7-9
CASSQDTGGNSPLHF,TRBJ1-6,TRBV4-2